Listed below are T cell receptor beta chains from one sample, sequenced in a study of CD8 T cells in Susac syndrome. TCRdb fed the immunoSEQ multiplex PCR reads into MiXCR, producing one record per CDR3 protein. The table records about 120,000 distinct CDR3 sequences, 85% to 95% of them present only once. Specimen: CD4+ T cells from PBMCs. The receptors here all came from a human donor in good health. Each CDR3 is given with its conserved first and last residue. Each record gives: CDR3 length, D gene, J gene, clone size, V gene, CDR3 DNA, CDR3 protein. The D gene is left open where the match is weak. Size values are once, few and many counts, or a class for expanded clones, and some rows have none.

len: 17
d_gene: -
j_gene: TRBJ1-1
abundance: -
v_gene: TRBV30
CDR3nt: TGTGCCTGGACTAAAAGGTCAGGTTGGGATTTCAGCACTGAAGCTTTCTTT
CDR3aa: CAWTKRSGWDFSTEAFF

len: 14
d_gene: TRBD1
j_gene: TRBJ2-7
abundance: -
v_gene: TRBV28
CDR3nt: TGTGCCAGCAGTGCCTGGGACAGCCCCTCCGAGCAGTACTTC
CDR3aa: CASSAWDSPSEQYF

len: 16
d_gene: TRBD2
j_gene: TRBJ2-2
abundance: -
v_gene: TRBV11-2
CDR3nt: TGTGCCAGCAGCTTGTCGGGACTAGCGGGAGCCGGGGAGCTGTTTTTT
CDR3aa: CASSLSGLAGAGELFF

len: 14
d_gene: TRBD1
j_gene: TRBJ1-1
abundance: -
v_gene: TRBV29-1
CDR3nt: TGCAGCGTTGTGGGTTCGACAGGGACCACTGAAGCTTTCTTT
CDR3aa: CSVVGSTGTTEAFF

len: 14
d_gene: -
j_gene: TRBJ2-7
abundance: -
v_gene: TRBV12-3/TRBV12-4
CDR3nt: TGTGCCAGCAGGGCGACAGGGACTCGCGACGAGCAGTACTTC
CDR3aa: CASRATGTRDEQYF

len: 14
d_gene: TRBD2
j_gene: TRBJ2-2
abundance: -
v_gene: TRBV5-1
CDR3nt: TGCGCCAGCTTAGCGGGAGGAAACACCGGGGAGCTGTTTTTT
CDR3aa: CASLAGGNTGELFF

len: 13
d_gene: -
j_gene: TRBJ2-1
abundance: once
v_gene: TRBV10-3
CDR3nt: TGTGCCATCAGTGAGACCCAACCGTCAAAGCAGTTCTTC
CDR3aa: CAISETQPSKQFF

len: 15
d_gene: TRBD2
j_gene: TRBJ2-2
abundance: -
v_gene: TRBV7-3
CDR3nt: TGTGCCAGCAGCCCTGTGGGACTAGCCACCGGGGAGCTGTTTTTT
CDR3aa: CASSPVGLATGELFF

len: 15
d_gene: TRBD2
j_gene: TRBJ2-7
abundance: -
v_gene: TRBV6-5
CDR3nt: TGTGCCAGCAGTTACCTAGCGGGATTTAACTACGAGCAGTACTTC
CDR3aa: CASSYLAGFNYEQYF

len: 15
d_gene: TRBD2
j_gene: TRBJ2-1
abundance: -
v_gene: TRBV18
CDR3nt: TGTGCCAGCTCTCAAGCGGGACTCTCTTACAATGAGCAGTTCTTC
CDR3aa: CASSQAGLSYNEQFF

len: 13
d_gene: -
j_gene: TRBJ1-2
abundance: -
v_gene: TRBV20-1
CDR3nt: TGCAGTGCTAGCCCAGGGGTTTTCTACGGCTACACCTTC
CDR3aa: CSASPGVFYGYTF

len: 13
d_gene: -
j_gene: TRBJ1-4
abundance: -
v_gene: TRBV7-9
CDR3nt: TGTGCCAGCAGCTTAGACCTGGATGAAAAACTGTTTTTT
CDR3aa: CASSLDLDEKLFF

len: 18
d_gene: TRBD1
j_gene: TRBJ2-6
abundance: -
v_gene: TRBV7-9
CDR3nt: TGTGCCAGCAGCCCTAGAGGACAGGCTCACTCTGGGGCCAACGTCCTGACTTTC
CDR3aa: CASSPRGQAHSGANVLTF

len: 14
d_gene: -
j_gene: TRBJ1-1
abundance: -
v_gene: TRBV12-3/TRBV12-4
CDR3nt: TGTGCCAGCAGTTTAGCAGGTATGGAGACTGAAGCTTTCTTT
CDR3aa: CASSLAGMETEAFF

len: 13
d_gene: -
j_gene: TRBJ2-5
abundance: -
v_gene: TRBV30
CDR3nt: TGTGCCTGGAGTGTTTCTACCGCGCAGACCCAGTACTTC
CDR3aa: CAWSVSTAQTQYF

len: 14
d_gene: -
j_gene: TRBJ1-5
abundance: -
v_gene: TRBV19
CDR3nt: TGTGCCAGTAGTGGCGACAGGACGGGTCAGCCCCAGCATTTT
CDR3aa: CASSGDRTGQPQHF

len: 13
d_gene: TRBD1
j_gene: TRBJ1-1
abundance: once
v_gene: TRBV18
CDR3nt: TGTGCCAGCTCAATTACAGGGGAGACTGAAGCTTTCTTT
CDR3aa: CASSITGETEAFF

len: 18
d_gene: TRBD2
j_gene: TRBJ2-3
abundance: -
v_gene: TRBV6-1
CDR3nt: TGTGCCAGCAGTCCGGGCTCTAGCGGGAGTGTCCACACAGATACGCAGTATTTT
CDR3aa: CASSPGSSGSVHTDTQYF

len: 11
d_gene: -
j_gene: TRBJ2-7
abundance: -
v_gene: TRBV12-3/TRBV12-4
CDR3nt: TGTGCCAGTGGAGGGGCCTACGAGCAGTACTTC
CDR3aa: CASGGAYEQYF

len: 13
d_gene: -
j_gene: TRBJ2-3
abundance: once
v_gene: TRBV20-1
CDR3nt: TGCAGTGCCCGGGACCCTGGCACAGATACGCAGTATTTT
CDR3aa: CSARDPGTDTQYF

len: 16
d_gene: -
j_gene: TRBJ2-6
abundance: once
v_gene: TRBV5-4
CDR3nt: TGTGCCAGCAGCTCCCTAGGGGGGCTCGGGGCCAACGTCCTGACTTTC
CDR3aa: CASSSLGGLGANVLTF

len: 13
d_gene: TRBD2
j_gene: TRBJ2-1
abundance: -
v_gene: TRBV12-3/TRBV12-4
CDR3nt: TGTGCCAGGGTCCTGGCGGGAGAAAATGAGCAGTTCTTC
CDR3aa: CARVLAGENEQFF

len: 14
d_gene: TRBD2
j_gene: TRBJ2-3
abundance: -
v_gene: TRBV29-1
CDR3nt: TGCAGCGTTAGTGACGGGGGGTTCACAGATACGCAGTATTTT
CDR3aa: CSVSDGGFTDTQYF

len: 15
d_gene: -
j_gene: TRBJ2-7
abundance: -
v_gene: TRBV3-1
CDR3nt: TGTGCCGGGAGATCGGTCAGGAATGGGTCCTACGAGCAGTACTTC
CDR3aa: CAGRSVRNGSYEQYF

len: 13
d_gene: -
j_gene: TRBJ2-5
abundance: -
v_gene: TRBV7-2
CDR3nt: TGTGCCAGCAGCTGGCTAGCCCAAGAGACCCAGTACTTC
CDR3aa: CASSWLAQETQYF

len: 15
d_gene: TRBD1
j_gene: TRBJ1-5
abundance: -
v_gene: TRBV5-1
CDR3nt: TGCGCCAGCAGCCGGACAGGAGGAGGTGATCAGCCCCAGCATTTT
CDR3aa: CASSRTGGGDQPQHF

len: 14
d_gene: -
j_gene: TRBJ1-2
abundance: -
v_gene: TRBV19
CDR3nt: TGTGCCAGTACCCCAGGGCCGGGGGACTATGGCTACACCTTC
CDR3aa: CASTPGPGDYGYTF

len: 13
d_gene: -
j_gene: TRBJ1-1
abundance: -
v_gene: TRBV3-1
CDR3nt: TGTGCCAGCAGCCAAGGGACATTGGCTGAAGCTTTCTTT
CDR3aa: CASSQGTLAEAFF

len: 15
d_gene: TRBD1
j_gene: TRBJ1-2
abundance: -
v_gene: TRBV4-3
CDR3nt: TGCGCCAGCAGCCGGGACAGCTTAGCTAACTATGGCTACACCTTC
CDR3aa: CASSRDSLANYGYTF

len: 15
d_gene: TRBD2
j_gene: TRBJ2-1
abundance: -
v_gene: TRBV9
CDR3nt: TGTGCCAGCAGCGCGTCCGGGACTAGCGTCCATGAGCAGTTCTTC
CDR3aa: CASSASGTSVHEQFF

len: 13
d_gene: -
j_gene: TRBJ2-2
abundance: -
v_gene: TRBV25-1
CDR3nt: TGTGCCAGCAGTGAATTTGCCGGCGGGGAGCTGTTTTTT
CDR3aa: CASSEFAGGELFF

len: 17
d_gene: TRBD2
j_gene: TRBJ2-1
abundance: -
v_gene: TRBV4-3
CDR3nt: TGCGCCAGCAGCCAAGATTTAGCGGGAGGGACCTACAATGAGCAGTTCTTC
CDR3aa: CASSQDLAGGTYNEQFF

len: 13
d_gene: -
j_gene: TRBJ1-1
abundance: -
v_gene: TRBV18
CDR3nt: TGTGCCAGCTCACCCGGGGACCTGGCTGAAGCTTTCTTT
CDR3aa: CASSPGDLAEAFF

len: 11
d_gene: -
j_gene: TRBJ2-1
abundance: once
v_gene: TRBV6-5
CDR3nt: TGTGCCAGCAGTTACGGGAGAGAGCAGTTCTTC
CDR3aa: CASSYGREQFF

len: 10
d_gene: -
j_gene: TRBJ2-5
abundance: -
v_gene: TRBV20-1
CDR3nt: TGCAGTGCTGAACAGGGCCCCCAGTACTTC
CDR3aa: CSAEQGPQYF

len: 14
d_gene: TRBD1
j_gene: TRBJ1-2
abundance: -
v_gene: TRBV20-1
CDR3nt: TGCAGTGCTAGGGAAACAGGGGCCGCCTATGGCTACACCTTC
CDR3aa: CSARETGAAYGYTF

len: 17
d_gene: TRBD1
j_gene: TRBJ2-5
abundance: -
v_gene: TRBV6-1
CDR3nt: TGTGCCAGCAGTGCGGGACAGGGGGCGCCGAAGGAGGAGACCCAGTACTTC
CDR3aa: CASSAGQGAPKEETQYF

len: 13
d_gene: TRBD1
j_gene: TRBJ1-1
abundance: -
v_gene: TRBV28
CDR3nt: TGTGCCGTCAGGGGGGGGCTGGGCACTGAAGCTTTCTTT
CDR3aa: CAVRGGLGTEAFF

len: 13
d_gene: -
j_gene: TRBJ1-5
abundance: -
v_gene: TRBV30
CDR3nt: TGTGCCTGGAGTGTCCAGGCCTATCAGCCCCAGCATTTT
CDR3aa: CAWSVQAYQPQHF

len: 14
d_gene: TRBD2
j_gene: TRBJ2-3
abundance: -
v_gene: TRBV5-5
CDR3nt: TGTGCCAGCAGCCCCGGGGGGGCGGCAGATACGCAGTATTTT
CDR3aa: CASSPGGAADTQYF

len: 16
d_gene: TRBD1
j_gene: TRBJ2-3
abundance: -
v_gene: TRBV7-6
CDR3nt: TGTGCCAGCAGCTTAGCTAACCGGGACAGGGTCCATACGCAGTATTTT
CDR3aa: CASSLANRDRVHTQYF

len: 15
d_gene: -
j_gene: TRBJ2-4
abundance: once
v_gene: TRBV6-1
CDR3nt: TGTGCCAGCACTAAAGCGCCGGGCCTACAGGACGTTCAGTACTTC
CDR3aa: CASTKAPGLQDVQYF

len: 14
d_gene: TRBD1
j_gene: TRBJ1-5
abundance: -
v_gene: TRBV2
CDR3nt: TGTGCCAGCACTCCTCAGGGGGCCGGTCAGCCCCAGCATTTT
CDR3aa: CASTPQGAGQPQHF

len: 16
d_gene: -
j_gene: TRBJ2-1
abundance: -
v_gene: TRBV4-3
CDR3nt: TGCGCCAGCAGCCAAGAAGGTTGGGGCGGCCACAATGAGCAGTTCTTC
CDR3aa: CASSQEGWGGHNEQFF

len: 16
d_gene: TRBD2
j_gene: TRBJ2-7
abundance: -
v_gene: TRBV7-3
CDR3nt: TGTGCCAGCAGCTTAAGTCTGTTCGGGAGGAGCTACGAGCAGTACTTC
CDR3aa: CASSLSLFGRSYEQYF

len: 15
d_gene: -
j_gene: TRBJ1-5
abundance: -
v_gene: TRBV6-2/TRBV6-3
CDR3nt: TGTGCCAGCCGGTACCGAGGGGGAAGCAATCAGCCCCAGCATTTT
CDR3aa: CASRYRGGSNQPQHF

len: 12
d_gene: -
j_gene: TRBJ2-7
abundance: few
v_gene: TRBV21-1
CDR3nt: TGTGCCAGCAGTCCGGACCTTTACGAGCAGTACTTC
CDR3aa: CASSPDLYEQYF

len: 15
d_gene: -
j_gene: TRBJ2-7
abundance: -
v_gene: TRBV11-2
CDR3nt: TGTGCCAGCAGCTCGCCTGAAAGGATATCCTACGAGCAGTACTTC
CDR3aa: CASSSPERISYEQYF

len: 15
d_gene: -
j_gene: TRBJ2-2
abundance: -
v_gene: TRBV9
CDR3nt: TGTGCCAGCAGCGTAGGGGGTAGTGTCACCGGGGAGCTGTTTTTT
CDR3aa: CASSVGGSVTGELFF

len: 16
d_gene: TRBD2
j_gene: TRBJ2-2
abundance: -
v_gene: TRBV7-8
CDR3nt: TGTGCCAGCAGCCCGGGCGGGACTAGCGGAACCGGGGAGCTGTTTTTT
CDR3aa: CASSPGGTSGTGELFF

len: 12
d_gene: -
j_gene: TRBJ2-3
abundance: -
v_gene: TRBV18
CDR3nt: TGTACCAGCTCACCCCCCACAGATACGCAGTATTTT
CDR3aa: CTSSPPTDTQYF

len: 15
d_gene: TRBD1
j_gene: TRBJ2-5
abundance: -
v_gene: TRBV28
CDR3nt: TGTGCCAGCAGTGCCCAACAGGGGGTCCAAGAGACCCAGTACTTC
CDR3aa: CASSAQQGVQETQYF

len: 14
d_gene: -
j_gene: TRBJ2-1
abundance: -
v_gene: TRBV18
CDR3nt: TGTGCCAGCTCACTACGTACAGGGCCCCATGAGCAGTTCTTC
CDR3aa: CASSLRTGPHEQFF

len: 19
d_gene: TRBD1
j_gene: TRBJ2-3
abundance: -
v_gene: TRBV7-9
CDR3nt: TGTGCCAGCAGCTCCCCACGCCCCCCGGGACAGGGGAGGACAGATACGCAGTATTTT
CDR3aa: CASSSPRPPGQGRTDTQYF

len: 12
d_gene: TRBD1
j_gene: TRBJ1-5
abundance: -
v_gene: TRBV29-1
CDR3nt: TGCAGCGCAGGGGGTAGCGGTGAGCCCCAGCATTTT
CDR3aa: CSAGGSGEPQHF

len: 13
d_gene: -
j_gene: TRBJ1-6
abundance: -
v_gene: TRBV6-5
CDR3nt: TGTGCCAGCAGTTACTCGCCCGGTTCACTTCTCCACTTT
CDR3aa: CASSYSPGSLLHF

len: 12
d_gene: -
j_gene: TRBJ2-1
abundance: -
v_gene: TRBV6-2/TRBV6-3
CDR3nt: TGTGCCAGCGGAGAGGGTATTAATGAGCAGTTCTTC
CDR3aa: CASGEGINEQFF

len: 11
d_gene: -
j_gene: TRBJ2-7
abundance: -
v_gene: TRBV7-2
CDR3nt: TGTGCCAGCAGCTTATTCTACGAGCAGTACTTC
CDR3aa: CASSLFYEQYF